These 19 T cell receptor beta chains were sequenced from one sample in a study of blood T cell repertoires in COVID-19. TCRdb's copy holds only in-frame clones and misses some; the assay was immunoSEQ multiplex PCR. The sample lists fewer than 30,000 clones; 92% were seen once. The sequenced sample consisted of peripheral blood. The receptors here all came from a human donor in a cohort sampled during active COVID-19.

The chain has TRBV7-4 and TRBJ2-7; maybe TRBD2 (6 bases). The CDR3 is 12 residues long. Germline CDR1 reads SGHVT; CDR2 reads SQSDAQ. CDR3 DNA: TGTGAGCCGGCGGGAAGGCCTTCCGAGCAGTACTTC. This encodes CEPAGRPSEQYF.

This sequence joins TRBV7-8 and TRBJ1-4; possible D gene TRBD1, 5 bases. This CDR3 is built from 14 residues. The germline gives CDR1 SGHVS, CDR2 FQNEAQ. V lost 1 base and J lost 8, with 11 bases in between. In DNA form, the CDR3 reads TGTGCCAGCAGCTTAGTCGAGACAGACGAAAAACTGTTTTTT. This sequence encodes CASSLVETDEKLFF.

This clone was seen only once. The rearrangement joins TRBV25-1 to TRBJ1-4, with D hard to call. CDR3 size: 13 residues. Germline V gene sequence: CDR1 MGHDK, CDR2 SYGVNS. V was cut by 2 bases and J by 8 bases, with 9 bases left in between. DNA for the CDR3: TGTGCCAGCAGTGAAGGGCGAGGGGAAAAACTGTTTTTT. Amino acids: CASSEGRGEKLFF.

The V call is TRBV6-4, the J call TRBJ2-7; weak D call: TRBD2 (5 bases). Germline CDR1 reads MRHNA; CDR2 reads SNTAGT. CDR3 length: 14 residues. V was shortened by 10 bases and J by 1 base, with 17 bases between the two germline ends. The CDR3 DNA reads as TGTGCCACCAAATACGAGGGCCGATCCTACGAGCAGTACGTC. It specifies CATKYEGRSYEQYV.

J is TRBJ2-5 and V is TRBV7-2, with 9 bases that match TRBD2. This CDR3 comprises 15 residues. V shed 1 base and J 2 bases; nucleotides not matched to a gene: 2. Germline CDR1 reads SGHTA; CDR2 reads FQGNSA. The CDR3 region is CASSLVAGVQETQYF. The DNA for the CDR3 is TGTGCCAGCAGCTTAGTAGCGGGGGTTCAAGAGACCCAGTACTTC.

The rearrangement uses TRBV9 and TRBJ1-4, with 7 bases lining up with TRBD1. The CDR3 extends over 17 amino acids. Germline CDR1 and CDR2: SGDLS and YYNGEE. V dropped 4 bases and J dropped 4; count of bases not matched to a gene: 13. The CDR3 sequence is CASSPVDREFYNEKLFF. CDR3 sequence (DNA): TGTGCCAGCAGCCCCGTTGACAGGGAGTTTTATAATGAAAAACTGTTTTTT.

This chain uses TRBV19 with TRBJ1-2, with D tentatively TRBD1 (6 bases). V dropped 7 bases and J dropped 8 bases, with 17 bases sitting between them. The CDR3 sequence is 13 residues long. CDR1 and CDR2 from the germline V gene are LNHDA and SQIVND (reference sequence). The CDR3 DNA reads as TGTGCCAGTACCTCCCGGGGGGCGCTGGGCTACACCTTC. Translation: CASTSRGALGYTF. Variable domain in full (rest from reference TRBV19 and TRBJ1-2): DGGITQSPKYLFRKEGQNVTLSCEQNLNHDAMYWYRQDPGQGLRLIYYSQIVNDFQKGDIAEGYSVSREKKESFPLTVTSAQKNPTAFYLCASTSRGALGYTFGSGTRLTVV.

This clone was seen just once. The chain has TRBV15 and TRBJ1-5; no clear D gene. Trimming cost V 4 bases and J 0 bases, with 10 bases left between them. The CDR3 consists of 15 residues. Germline-derived CDR1 and CDR2 are LNHNV and YYDKDF (reference sequence). The CDR3 DNA is TGTGCCACCAGCAAAAGACAAGTTAGCAATCAGCCCCAGCATTTT. It is translated as CATSKRQVSNQPQHF.

The chain is built from TRBV3-1 (or the pseudogene TRBV3-2) and TRBJ1-1; TRBD1 agrees at 7 bases. This CDR3 has 14 amino acids. Per the germline V gene, CDR1 is LGHDT and CDR2 is YNNKEL (reference sequence). V was clipped by 4 bases and J by 4 bases; unmatched bases: 6. The CDR3 loop is CASSLTGVVTEAFF. The CDR3, as DNA: TGTGCCAGCAGCCTTACAGGGGTAGTCACTGAAGCTTTCTTT.

This clone was observed a single time. J is TRBJ1-5 and V is TRBV19; D is ambiguous. The germline V gene has CDR1 LNHDA and CDR2 SQIVND (reference sequence). Trimming took off 2 bases at V and 0 bases at J, with 11 bases between the two ends. The CDR3 totals 16 residues. CDR3 residues: CASSIQLLYSNQPQHF. The CDR3 DNA sequence: TGTGCCAGTAGTATACAACTCCTATATAGCAATCAGCCCCAGCATTTT.

This sequence joins TRBV5-4 and TRBJ2-3; 9 positions match TRBD2. There are 17 residues in the CDR3. Per germline, CDR1 SGHNT and CDR2 YYREEE (reference sequence). The V gene end was trimmed by 0 bases and the J gene end by 3 bases; junction bases not matched to a gene: 8. The CDR3 nucleotides are TGTGCCAGCAGCTTGGAGAGGGCTAGCGGGGAGACAGATACGCAGTATTTT. This gives the protein CASSLERASGETDTQYF.

The chain links TRBV10-3 to TRBJ1-5; D call uncertain. Germline values: CDR1 ENHRY, CDR2 SYGVKD. V lost 2 bases to trimming and J lost 4 bases, with 6 bases between them. This CDR3 has 13 amino acids. CDR3 in DNA: TGTGCCATCAGTGAGGACTGGAATCAGCCCCAGCATTTT. Translating gives CAISEDWNQPQHF.

A remark on this clone: Its ends do not fully match the called genes, so a read error is possible. This sequence joins TRBV11-2 and TRBJ2-5, with a weak D call TRBD2 (7 bases). CDR3 length: 15 amino acids. Germline values: CDR1 SGHAT, CDR2 FQNNGV. In DNA, the CDR3 is TGTGCCAGCAGATTAGGAGGGGGGGGAGTGGAGACCCAGTACTTC. It codes for CASRLGGGGVETQYF.

This chain links TRBV7-9 with TRBJ2-1; a weak D match, TRBD1 (6 bases). V gave up 8 bases and J gave up 13 bases, with 12 bases separating them. The CDR3 spans 10 residues. Germline CDR1 reads SEHNR; CDR2 reads FQNEAQ (reference sequence). DNA of the CDR3: TGTGCCAGCGGGGGCGCTACCCAGTTCTTC. Its translation is CASGGATQFF.

The V gene is TRBV5-1, the J gene TRBJ1-1; D is uncertain. V was cut by 4 bases and J by 0 bases, with 19 bases left in between. The germline gives CDR1 SGHRS, CDR2 YFSETQ. The length of the CDR3 is 17 residues. The DNA for the CDR3 is TGCGCCAGCAGCCCCTATACTATCAGTATTATGAACACTGAAGCTTTCTTT. Protein product: CASSPYTISIMNTEAFF.

The chain joins TRBV7-6 to TRBJ2-3; possible D gene TRBD2, 6 bases. Germline CDR1 SGHVS, CDR2 FNYEAQ. This CDR3 has 14 residues. Trimming stripped 4 bases from V and 6 bases from J, with 14 bases between. CDR3 in DNA: TGTGCCAGCAGCTCCGGGACTCCTTCGGATACGCAGTATTTT. Amino acid sequence: CASSSGTPSDTQYF.

This chain uses TRBV19 with TRBJ1-2; 10 bases line up with TRBD1. Germline loops: CDR1 LNHDA, CDR2 SQIVND (reference sequence). This CDR3 contains 14 residues. The J segment lost 7 bases and the V segment lost 3 bases, leaving 5 bases of the junction unmatched. CDR3 protein: CASSIDRGRAGYTF. The CDR3 coding sequence is TGTGCCAGTAGTATTGACAGGGGGCGTGCTGGCTACACCTTC.

The chain links TRBV10-3 to TRBJ2-6; D is undetermined. The CDR3 totals 14 residues. From germline, CDR1 is ENHRY and CDR2 SYGVKD. Trimming stripped 7 bases from V and 2 bases from J, with 9 bases between. The CDR3 bases are TGTGCCATCATGAACGGTGCTGGGGCCAACGTCCTGACTTTC. Its translation: CAIMNGAGANVLTF.

The genes are TRBV7-3 and TRBJ2-1, with D tentatively TRBD2 (6 bases). V lost 2 bases to trimming and J lost 10 bases, with 12 bases between them. This CDR3 contains 13 residues. Germline lookup yields CDR1 SGHTA and CDR2 FQGTGA. The CDR3: CASSLGPAGEQFF. The CDR3 DNA sequence: TGTGCCAGCAGCTTAGGTCCAGCGGGCGAGCAGTTCTTC.